Listed below are T cell receptor beta chains from one sample, sequenced in a study of T cells after posttransplantation cyclophosphamide. TCRdb's table, derived via immunoSEQ multiplex PCR, lists solely in-frame clones and lacks some. The sample records roughly 21,000 clones, 80% to 90% being singletons. The sequences come from PBMCs, collected 350 to 400 days after allogeneic stem cell transplant with calcineurin inhibitor and methotrexate. The source is a female patient aged 30 to 40 who received an allogeneic stem cell transplant from an unrelated donor, was CMV-positive, and had acute and chronic GVHD. Some of these T cells may belong to the graft donor. Both conserved end residues are part of each CDR3. D genes are given only for firm matches. Rows give clone size only sometimes, using once, few, many, or a class for an expanded clone.

.	TRBD1	TRBJ2-3	TRBV6-6	CASTRTGLTNTQYF	TGTGCCAGCACGAGGACAGGGTTGACGAATACGCAGTATTTT
.	.	TRBJ2-5	TRBV30	CAWMQGQETQYF	TGTGCCTGGATGCAGGGACAAGAGACCCAGTACTTC
.	.	TRBJ1-5	TRBV30	CAWSVKGDSNQPQHF	TGTGCCTGGAGTGTAAAAGGGGATAGCAATCAGCCCCAGCATTTT
.	TRBD2	TRBJ2-1	TRBV7-3	CASNSIGTSGSGEQFF	TGTGCCAGCAACTCGATTGGGACTAGCGGGAGTGGGGAGCAGTTCTTC
once	.	TRBJ1-2	TRBV2	CASSPPSGGDYGYTF	TGTGCCAGCAGCCCCCCGAGCGGGGGGGACTATGGCTACACCTTC
.	TRBD2	TRBJ2-1	TRBV6-4	CASSPLPGGLNEQFF	TGTGCCAGCAGTCCCCTCCCGGGAGGGCTCAATGAGCAGTTCTTC
.	.	TRBJ2-1	TRBV9	CASSGGKPNEQFF	TGTGCCAGCAGCGGCGGGAAACCCAATGAGCAGTTCTTC
.	.	TRBJ2-2	TRBV9	CASSVESDTSNTGELFF	TGTGCCAGCAGCGTAGAATCGGACACTTCGAACACCGGGGAGCTGTTTTTT
.	.	TRBJ2-3	TRBV5-4	CASSWSELLNTQYF	TGTGCCAGCAGCTGGTCTGAACTGCTTAATACGCAGTATTTT
.	TRBD1	TRBJ2-1	TRBV4-1	CASSPMGVGQVVQTRNEQFF	TGCGCCAGCAGCCCGATGGGAGTTGGACAGGTTGTGCAAACACGGAATGAGCAGTTCTTC
.	TRBD2	TRBJ2-6	TRBV6-5	CASTPGGGANVLTF	TGTGCCAGCACCCCGGGGGGTGGGGCCAACGTCCTGACTTTC
.	TRBD2	TRBJ2-4	TRBV9	CASSVGAAGGLGNKNIQYF	TGTGCCAGCAGCGTAGGGGCAGCGGGAGGTCTCGGGAACAAAAACATTCAGTACTTC
.	.	TRBJ2-5	TRBV4-1	CASSQNGETQYF	TGCGCCAGCAGCCAAAACGGGGAGACCCAGTACTTC
.	.	TRBJ1-1	TRBV30	CAWTQASPAFF	TGTGCCTGGACTCAGGCTTCACCGGCTTTCTTT
.	TRBD1	TRBJ1-4	TRBV5-1	CASSFRGVDEKLFF	TGCGCCAGCAGCTTCAGGGGGGTCGATGAAAAACTGTTTTTT
.	.	TRBJ2-7	TRBV6-1	CASRPRFTVSYEQYF	TGTGCCAGCAGACCGAGATTTACGGTCTCCTACGAGCAGTACTTC
.	.	TRBJ2-1	TRBV6-5	CASSVEGPHNEQFF	TGTGCCAGCAGTGTGGAGGGCCCCCACAATGAGCAGTTCTTC
.	TRBD2	TRBJ2-3	TRBV4-3	CASSQEGSSGHTDTQYF	TGCGCCAGCAGCCAAGAGGGAAGTAGCGGGCACACAGATACGCAGTATTTT
.	.	TRBJ2-7	TRBV5-1	CASSLTPSSYEQYF	TGCGCCAGCAGCTTGACTCCGTCCTCCTACGAGCAGTACTTC
.	TRBD2	TRBJ2-7	TRBV19	CASTSPAAGAVGVQYF	TGTGCCAGTACTTCACCAGCAGCGGGGGCCGTGGGTGTGCAGTACTTC
.	.	TRBJ1-2	TRBV11-1	CASSRGDTPNYGYTF	TGTGCCAGCAGCCGAGGGGACACTCCTAACTATGGCTACACCTTC
.	.	TRBJ2-5	TRBV7-9	CATEEESQYF	TGTGCCACAGAGGAGGAGTCCCAGTACTTC
once	.	TRBJ1-6	TRBV6-1	CASYGGIHNSPLHF	TGTGCCAGCTACGGGGGGATACATAATTCACCCCTCCACTTT
.	.	TRBJ2-1	TRBV28	CASSLSGVINNEQFF	TGTGCCAGCAGTTTATCCGGGGTCATAAACAATGAGCAGTTCTTC
.	.	TRBJ1-2	TRBV28	CASSARVYGYTF	TGTGCCAGCAGTGCCAGGGTTTATGGCTACACCTTC
.	.	TRBJ2-3	TRBV4-3	CASSQEGRERQYF	TGCGCCAGCAGCCAAGAGGGACGGGAGAGGCAGTATTTT
.	.	TRBJ1-1	TRBV28	CASSLSTGGAFF	TGTGCCAGCAGTTTGAGTACGGGGGGTGCTTTCTTT
.	TRBD2	TRBJ2-7	TRBV6-5	CASGRGASEQYF	TGTGCCAGCGGGAGGGGCGCCTCCGAGCAGTACTTC
.	TRBD1	TRBJ2-4	TRBV7-3	CASSLTGTGKNIQYF	TGTGCCAGCAGCCTCACCGGGACAGGGAAAAACATTCAGTACTTC
.	TRBD1	TRBJ1-3	TRBV5-1	CASSLTFSGTGSGNTIYF	TGCGCCAGCAGCTTAACTTTTTCCGGGACAGGCTCTGGAAACACCATATATTTT
.	.	TRBJ1-5	TRBV19	CASSIGRGTRIYSNQPQHF	TGTGCCAGTAGTATAGGGAGGGGCACTAGGATTTATAGCAATCAGCCCCAGCATTTT
.	.	TRBJ1-1	TRBV18	CASSPDGRNTEAFF	TGTGCCAGCTCACCGGACGGGAGGAACACTGAAGCTTTCTTT
.	TRBD1	TRBJ2-3	TRBV9	CASSVVGGAGTDTQYF	TGTGCCAGCAGCGTCGTAGGGGGCGCGGGCACAGATACGCAGTATTTT
.	.	TRBJ1-4	TRBV27	CASSSSGFGEKLFF	TGTGCCAGCAGTTCGTCGGGTTTTGGTGAAAAACTGTTTTTT
.	.	TRBJ2-7	TRBV19	CASSMGPYEQYF	TGTGCCAGTAGTATGGGCCCCTACGAGCAGTACTTC
.	TRBD2	TRBJ2-1	TRBV2	CASSVGSGRTYNEQFF	TGTGCCAGCAGTGTTGGGAGCGGGAGGACCTACAATGAGCAGTTCTTC
.	.	TRBJ2-6	TRBV9	CASSTFGAGANVLTF	TGTGCCAGCAGCACATTCGGGGCTGGGGCCAACGTCCTGACTTTC
.	.	TRBJ2-3	TRBV5-1	CASSSIRGGEDTQYF	TGCGCCAGCAGTTCCATCCGAGGGGGGGAAGATACGCAGTATTTT
.	TRBD2	TRBJ2-1	TRBV12-5	CASGLVLPFWTSGGGGNEQFF	TGTGCTAGTGGTTTGGTACTCCCCTTTTGGACTAGCGGGGGGGGCGGGAATGAGCAGTTCTTC
.	.	TRBJ1-2	TRBV5-6	CASSQDPAGTFGPFYGYTF	TGTGCCAGCAGCCAAGACCCCGCGGGAACCTTTGGCCCCTTCTATGGCTACACCTTC
.	.	TRBJ1-5	TRBV7-8	CASSLDRSQPQHF	TGTGCCAGCAGCCTTGACAGGTCCCAGCCCCAGCATTTT
.	TRBD1	TRBJ1-2	TRBV6-5	CASSYSSRQGDGYTF	TGTGCCAGCAGTTACTCGAGCAGGCAGGGGGACGGCTACACCTTC
.	TRBD2	TRBJ2-3	TRBV2	CASVPWTSGEDTQYF	TGTGCCAGCGTACCCTGGACTAGCGGGGAGGATACGCAGTATTTT
.	.	TRBJ1-6	TRBV6-5	CASRGRSNSPLHF	TGTGCCAGCAGAGGGAGGAGTAATTCACCCCTCCACTTT
.	.	TRBJ1-6	TRBV2	CASSLRSYNSPLHF	TGTGCCAGCAGTCTCAGAAGCTATAATTCACCCCTCCACTTT
.	.	TRBJ1-1	TRBV15	CATSRTVMNTEAFF	TGTGCCACCAGCAGGACTGTTATGAACACTGAAGCTTTCTTT
once	TRBD1	TRBJ2-7	TRBV30	CAWSVGQGRYEQYF	TGTGCCTGGAGTGTGGGACAGGGACGCTACGAGCAGTACTTC
.	.	TRBJ2-3	TRBV7-9	CATTTPGDLTDTQYF	TGTGCCACAACCACCCCGGGAGACCTCACAGATACGCAGTATTTT
.	TRBD1	TRBJ2-7	TRBV11-2	CASSLTGWGQYF	TGTGCCAGCAGCTTGACAGGGTGGGGGCAGTACTTC
.	.	TRBJ1-1	TRBV5-4	CASTFYGQIEAFF	TGTGCCAGCACCTTTTACGGACAGATTGAAGCTTTCTTT
.	.	TRBJ2-3	TRBV27	CASFTSTDTQYF	TGTGCCAGCTTTACTAGCACAGATACGCAGTATTTT
.	.	TRBJ2-5	TRBV19	CASSIGIAQETQYF	TGTGCCAGTAGTATAGGTATAGCCCAAGAGACCCAGTACTTC
.	TRBD2	TRBJ2-5	TRBV9	CASSASGGARYETQYF	TGTGCCAGCAGCGCTAGCGGGGGGGCAAGGTATGAGACCCAGTACTTC
once	TRBD2	TRBJ2-7	TRBV11-2	CASSSWTSEVYEQYF	TGTGCCAGCAGCTCTTGGACTAGCGAGGTCTACGAGCAGTACTTC
.	TRBD2	TRBJ2-3	TRBV4-3	CASSQDSGGTDTQYF	TGCGCCAGCAGCCAAGACAGCGGGGGCACAGATACGCAGTATTTT
.	.	TRBJ1-2	TRBV29-1	CSALTGDVHGYTF	TGCAGCGCCCTGACAGGCGACGTTCATGGCTACACCTTC
.	TRBD1	TRBJ1-5	TRBV4-1	CASSQGKGQGDQPQHF	TGCGCCAGCAGCCAAGGAAAGGGACAGGGGGACCAGCCCCAGCATTTT